One and the same sample provided the 18 T cell receptor beta chains below, sequenced in a study of T-cell memory formation after mild COVID-19. TCRdb redid the calling of the 5' RACE reads with MiXCR, one entry per CDR3 protein. This table holds 250,000 to 350,000 distinct CDR3 sequences, roughly a fifth found once. The sample taken for sequencing was PBMCs or a T cell subset sorted from them (not recorded which). These receptors originate from a young man who had mild COVID-19 (a few samples of this study predate the infection). Cell type and time point are not known.

The rearrangement uses TRBV7-2 and TRBJ2-3; maybe TRBD2 (7 bases). Trimming removed 4 bases from V and 7 bases from J, with 21 bases in between. The CDR3 covers 16 residues. Germline-derived CDR1 and CDR2 are SGHTA and FQGNSA. The CDR3 sequence: CASSWTSGGRVNTQYF. The CDR3 DNA follows: TGTGCCAGCAGCTGGACATCCGGGGGGCGTGTGAATACGCAGTATTTT. The full variable domain, in which reference TRBV7-2 and TRBJ2-3 provide the parts outside the CDR3, is GAGVSQSPSNKVTEKGKDVELRCDPISGHTALYWYRQSLGQGLEFLIYFQGNSAPDKSGLPSDRFSAERTGGSVSTLTIQRTQQEDSAVYLCASSWTSGGRVNTQYFGPGTRLTVL.

In its sample, this clonotype was seen a few times. CDR3 sequence reads: CASFLGHEQFF. As DNA, the CDR3 is TGTGCCAGCTTCCTGGGCCATGAGCAGTTCTTC. The chain carries TRBV7-9 and TRBJ2-1; D is undetermined. The CDR3 is 11 amino acids. Germline assignment: CDR1 SEHNR and CDR2 FQNEAQ (reference sequence). Trimming removed 8 bases at V and 8 bases at J, with 10 bases between.

This chain links TRBV4-3 with TRBJ1-5; 7 bases line up with TRBD1. CDR1 is LGHNA and CDR2 is YSLEER in the germline V gene. There are 15 residues in the CDR3. After removal of 3 bases from V and 4 bases from J, the junction contained 6 bases not matched to a gene. The CDR3 sequence is CASSHYRGGNQPQHF. DNA for the CDR3: TGCGCCAGCAGCCACTACAGGGGTGGTAATCAGCCCCAGCATTTT.

V is TRBV20-1 and J is TRBJ2-5; either TRBD1 or TRBD2 may fit D (5 bases each). The germline V gene encodes CDR1 DFQATT and CDR2 SNEGSKA (reference sequence). The length of the CDR3 is 14 residues. Between the trimmed V and J ends, which lost 2 bases and 5 bases, there was a span of 15 bases. CDR3 sequence: CSARLGTNGETQYF. In nucleotides, the CDR3 is TGCAGTGCTAGACTAGGGACGAACGGGGAGACCCAGTACTTC.

This clonotype was found a few times. The V gene is TRBV9, the J gene TRBJ2-3; D unclear. In germline, CDR1 is SGDLS, CDR2 YYNGEE. The CDR3 is 17 residues long. V lost 0 bases to trimming and J lost 6 bases, with 20 bases between them. CDR3 residues: CASSVGVRIAEGDTQYF. CDR3 DNA sequence: TGTGCCAGCAGCGTAGGGGTCCGGATCGCAGAAGGGGATACGCAGTATTTT.

Many counts were recorded for this clonotype. This chain uses TRBV7-8 with TRBJ2-5; D gene unclear. The CDR3 covers 13 residues. CDR1 is SGHVS, CDR2 FQNEAQ, per germline. Trimming cost V 3 bases and J 2 bases, with 7 bases left between them. Here the CDR3 reads CASSLRLQETQYF. CDR3 DNA sequence: TGTGCCAGCAGCTTGCGATTACAAGAGACCCAGTACTTC.

The rearrangement joins TRBV20-1 to TRBJ2-7; maybe TRBD1 (6 bases). The CDR3 is 15 residues long. Germline CDR1 DFQATT, CDR2 SNEGSKA (reference sequence). Trimming pared 6 bases from V and 3 bases from J, leaving 21 bases between. This CDR3 is CSATNRTGPGYEQYF. In nucleotides, the CDR3 is TGCAGTGCCACCAATAGAACAGGGCCCGGCTACGAGCAGTACTTC.

The V call is TRBV7-8, the J call TRBJ1-2, with TRBD1 matching over 7 bases. V lost 5 bases to trimming and J lost 2 bases; unmatched junction nucleotides: 5. The CDR3 extends over 14 amino acids. The germline V gene encodes CDR1 SGHVS and CDR2 FQNEAQ. CDR3 sequence: CASSTNRGNYGYTF. The CDR3 DNA sequence: TGTGCCAGCAGCACAAACAGGGGCAACTATGGCTACACCTTC.

The chain couples TRBV15 to TRBJ1-5, with TRBD1 identical over 9 bases. In germline, CDR1 is LNHNV, CDR2 YYDKDF (reference sequence). The CDR3 extends over 15 amino acids. Unmatched junction bases numbered 4, after V lost 6 bases and J lost 1 base. The CDR3 spells CATRDRGPSNQPQHF. The DNA of the CDR3 is TGTGCCACCAGGGACAGGGGACCAAGCAATCAGCCCCAGCATTTT. Full variable domain (outside the CDR3, taken from reference TRBV15 and TRBJ1-5): DAMVIQNPRYQVTQFGKPVTLSCSQTLNHNVMYWYQQKSSQAPKLLFHYYDKDFNNEADTPDNFQSRRPNTSFCFLDIRSPGLGDTAMYLCATRDRGPSNQPQHFGDGTRLSIL.

There are a few counts of this clonotype. The chain couples TRBV2 to TRBJ2-5; perhaps TRBD1 as D (5 bases). Germline V lookup: CDR1 SNHLY, CDR2 FYNNEI. V was trimmed by 7 bases and J by 5 bases, leaving 17 bases between them. This CDR3 is built from 14 residues. The CDR3 spells CASTESRVFETQYF. As DNA, the CDR3 is TGTGCCAGCACTGAGTCCAGGGTTTTCGAGACCCAGTACTTC.

This clonotype occurred a few times. This sequence joins TRBV7-3 and TRBJ2-5, with TRBD2 identical over 8 bases. The V gene's germline CDR1 is SGHTA and CDR2 FQGTGA. The ends lost 5 bases at V and 3 bases at J; junction bases unmatched: 5. The CDR3 is 14 amino acids. The CDR3: CASSQGAGEETQYF. Here the CDR3 DNA reads TGTGCCAGCAGCCAGGGAGCGGGGGAAGAGACCCAGTACTTC.

In its sample, this clonotype was seen a few times. V and J are TRBV4-1 and TRBJ2-3; weak D call: TRBD2 (6 bases). The CDR3 loop spans 13 amino acids. Per germline, CDR1 MGHRA and CDR2 YSYEKL. Trimming cost V 8 bases and J 2 bases, with 11 bases left between them. The DNA of the CDR3 is TGCGCCAGCGCGGGACTCGACACAGATACGCAGTATTTT. Its protein product is CASAGLDTDTQYF.

This clonotype has more than one count but fewer than ten. CDR3 sequence (DNA): TGTGCCAGCAACAACGGCATAGATTCACCCCTCCACTTT. The encoded protein is CASNNGIDSPLHF. The chain links TRBV6-5 to TRBJ1-6; D is unclear. Germline lookup yields CDR1 MNHEY and CDR2 SVGAGI. V shed 7 bases and J shed 8 bases, with 12 bases lying between them. The CDR3 has 13 amino acids.

The chain joins TRBV6-6 to TRBJ1-1; TRBD1 matches 7 bases. This CDR3 is built from 13 residues. The junction had 6 bases not matched to a gene; V was cut back by 4 bases and J by 7 bases. Germline CDR1 reads MNHNY; CDR2 reads SVGAGI (reference sequence). The CDR3 DNA follows: TGTGCCAGCAGTTCCGGGACAGTATTTGAAGCTTTCTTT. This translates into CASSSGTVFEAFF.

The rearrangement uses TRBV12-3 or TRBV12-4 and TRBJ1-1; 8 positions match TRBD1. With V trimmed by 10 bases and J by 1 base, 5 bases remained unmatched. This CDR3 region has 13 residues. CDR3 nucleotides: TGTGCCACCATGGGACAGGAGAACACTGAAGCTTTCTTT. This translates into CATMGQENTEAFF.

This clonotype was counted between two and nine times. This chain uses TRBV28 with TRBJ2-5; 8 bases align to TRBD1. CDR1 and CDR2 from the germline V gene are MDHEN and SYDVKM. With 6 bases clipped from V and 4 bases from J, the junction kept 10 bases outside the gene matches. The CDR3 is 15 amino acids. The CDR3 region is CASSGQGTPVETQYF. CDR3 nucleotide sequence: TGTGCCAGCAGCGGACAGGGTACCCCTGTAGAGACCCAGTACTTC.

This rearrangement joins TRBV6-2 or TRBV6-3 to TRBJ2-5, with D perhaps given as TRBD1 or TRBD2 (5 bases each). Trimming pared 4 bases from V and 2 bases from J, leaving 14 bases between. Germline V lookup: CDR1 MNHEY, CDR2 SVGEGT. This CDR3 is built from 15 residues. CDR3 DNA sequence: TGTGCCAGCAGTTCTCGGGGCCAGGGACAAGAGACCCAGTACTTC. Translation gives CASSSRGQGQETQYF.

The chain joins TRBV19 to TRBJ1-2, with D tentatively TRBD1 (6 bases). This CDR3 has 14 residues. The germline CDR1 and CDR2 sequences are LNHDA and SQIVND (reference sequence). V lost 10 bases and J 8 bases, leaving 23 bases between the germline ends. In DNA, the CDR3 is TGTGCCACAGTAACCCAGGGGTTGGTTCACGGCTACACCTTC. This encodes CATVTQGLVHGYTF.